Many counts were recorded for the clone carrying this T cell receptor (beta chain). The data were obtained in a study of T cell repertoires in cytomegalovirus infection. In TCRdb, the reads were re-called with MiXCR into one record per CDR3 protein. In the table there are around 740,000 distinct CDR3 sequences, under 40% of which are singletons. Trimming at V came to 1 base and at J to 5 bases, leaving 5 bases not matched to a gene. The CDR3 spans 15 residues. CDR1 and CDR2 from the germline V gene are SGHAT and FQNNGV. This chain links TRBV11-2 with TRBJ2-5; 9 nucleotides match TRBD2. The specimen sequenced was PBMCs. The sequence was obtained from a human donor in good health (CMV status not recorded). Some clones in this sample may be carry-over from other donors' samples. This CDR3 reads CASSLAAGGGETQYF. CDR3 sequence (DNA): TGTGCCAGCAGCTTAGCGGCGGGGGGGGGGGAGACCCAGTACTTC.